The TCR beta chain under discussion was sequenced for a study of T cells in Graves' hyperthyroidism and ophthalmopathy (dated by TCRdb to between 2017 and 2020). Study-wide context: Peripheral blood was collected at initial diagnosis, before any treatment. The approximately 100 discovery patients were divided at random into training and test sets in a 7:3 ratio. The paper reports TCR Vbeta CDR3 sequencing of over 130 peripheral blood samples: approximately 41 ophthalmopathy, fewer than 80 hyperthyroidism and around 17 progressor patients. Prospective prediction of ophthalmopathy was tested in an independent validation cohort of 18 to 20 hyperthyroidism patients and around 16 patients who later progressed to ophthalmopathy. Following sampling, methimazole starting at 30 mg daily was given to hyperthyroidism patients, and high-dose intravenous methylprednisolone was given to ophthalmopathy patients. TCR V-J signatures able to tell the groups apart were searched for in a discovery cohort of some 100 patients, of whom roughly 42 had Graves' ophthalmopathy and under 65 had stable Graves' hyperthyroidism. In more than 5 Graves' hyperthyroidism patients, the study also compared T-cell repertoires from thyroid tissue with T-cell repertoires from blood.

Overall study outcomes, separate from this receptor: In validation, the model predicted progression to ophthalmopathy a median of 6.5 months before onset, with approximately 70% sensitivity and roughly 79% specificity. Blood samples also contained most of the expanded thyroid clonotypes (frequency above 0.001), which suggests that blood repertoires may reflect thyroid immune responses. A model built on a 13 V-J signature distinguished ophthalmopathy from stable hyperthyroidism, reaching roughly 88% sensitivity and 81% to 83% specificity in cross-validation and 80%/75% in testing. No statistical method was used to fix the sample size in advance, and group allocation was not hidden from the investigators.

Worth noting for this clonotype: The clone's antigen remains unknown. Base qualities are not provided; no much larger clone lies one nucleotide away.

The TCR beta CDR3 regions were amplified from RNA transcripts. A first-round RT-PCR of the TCR CDR3 used the HTBI primer set with the Qiagen OneStep RT-PCR kit. The libraries were constructed in a second round of multiplex PCR and then size-selected and purified. Sequencing of the libraries was done on an Illumina HiSeq2000 using paired-end 100 bp reads. Regarding the original processing steps: SOAPnuke was used to process the raw data, removing reads that contained adapters or uncalled bases, had a mean Phred below 15, or lacked an exact match to the constant primer or identifier. COPE v1.2.5 was used to merge the high-quality paired reads, and each unique nucleotide sequence was defined as a clonotype. Clonotypes were aligned to IMGT TRBV, TRBD and TRBJ reference segments using MiTCR v1.1. The analysis included only V-J combinations with a frequency above 0.0001, which together covered 99% to 99.2% of the repertoires. A TCS score was defined as the ratio between F50 (clonal expansion) and ExV (chaos), using BLOSUM62-based TCRdist between CDR3 peptides within each V-J. Welch's t-statistics and random forest reduced just over 500 V-J features to fewer than 15, which were used in a naive Bayes classifier (R e1071). Clones were called with MiXCR by TCRdb after fastp trimmed the public reads at Q25, and only in-frame beta chains were retained. Rows matching on CDR3 protein sequence are summarized as one entry with the most common DNA and genes. The V and J calls were determined by TCRdb, not by the authors. The sample yields approximately 400,000 distinct CDR3 sequences; just under 15% were counted once. Together, the top ten hold approximately 30% of the sample.

The V and J ends are trimmed by 2 bases and 1 base, leaving 5 bases between them. The CDR1 and CDR2 encoded by the germline V gene are ENHRY and SYGVKD. The CDR3 spans 13 residues, from the cysteine through the phenylalanine. The only DNA kept is the CDR3, 39 bases in frame from the first base. Stable Graves' hyperthyroidism was defined as no progression to ophthalmopathy during 18 months of follow-up. Hyperthyroidism patients were newly diagnosed, with disease duration under 2 months, and aged 18 to 65 years. Exclusion was applied to patients with uncontrolled infections, other autoimmune diseases, pregnancy or lactation. Diagnoses relied on clinical symptoms, serum thyroxine and TRAb, thyroid ultrasound and orbital computed tomography. PBMCs were separated from under 12 ml of fresh peripheral blood using Ficoll-Paque density gradient centrifugation. Trizol reagent was used to extract total RNA, and RNA quality was then checked on an Agilent 2100 Bioanalyzer.

Sequencing input: blood. The sequence derives from a young woman with Graves' hyperthyroidism. The rearrangement combines TRBV10-3 with TRBJ1-2; the D gene remains uncertain. The DNA is as follows: TGTGCCATCAGTGAGGAGCTTAACTATGGCTACACCTTC. It encodes CAISEELNYGYTF.